This TCR beta chain was identified during a study of shared clonotypes between healthy human individuals. Running of the assay took place at deep level. Libraries were prepared by immunoSEQ multiplex PCR; TCRdb keeps only in-frame clonotypes and omits some of them. The repertoire holds some 2,000,000 clones, 95% seen once, with approximately 0.13% in the top ten. V lost 6 bases, J lost 6 bases, and 18 bases lay in between. The CDR3 totals 14 residues. Germline CDR1 reads SGHTA; CDR2 reads FQGNSA. Donors comprised only Caucasian adults living in Nashville, Tennessee. Sequenced: naive CD4+ T cells sorted from blood. Subset given: CD45RA+ positively selected. V is TRBV7-2 and J is TRBJ2-7; D may be TRBD2 (5 bases). This sequence was found in a man aged 18 to 30 in good health. The CDR3: CASSLDTAEGEQYF. In DNA form, the CDR3 reads TGTGCCAGCAGTCTTGACACGGCTGAGGGCGAGCAGTACTTC.